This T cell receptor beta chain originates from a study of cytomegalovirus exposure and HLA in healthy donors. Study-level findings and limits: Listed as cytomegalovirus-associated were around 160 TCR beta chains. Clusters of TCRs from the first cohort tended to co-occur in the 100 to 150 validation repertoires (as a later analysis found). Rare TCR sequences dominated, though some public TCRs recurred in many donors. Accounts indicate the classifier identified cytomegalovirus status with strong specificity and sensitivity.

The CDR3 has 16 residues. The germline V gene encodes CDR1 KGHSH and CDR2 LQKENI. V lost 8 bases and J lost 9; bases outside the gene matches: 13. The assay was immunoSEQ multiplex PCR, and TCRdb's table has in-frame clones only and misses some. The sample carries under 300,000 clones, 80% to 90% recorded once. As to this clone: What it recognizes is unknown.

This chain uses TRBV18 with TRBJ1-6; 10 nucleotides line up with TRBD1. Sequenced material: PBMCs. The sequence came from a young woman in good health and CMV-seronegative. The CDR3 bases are TGTGCCAGCCGCCCTCCCGGGACAGGGGAAGGTTCACCCCTCCACTTT. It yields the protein CASRPPGTGEGSPLHF.